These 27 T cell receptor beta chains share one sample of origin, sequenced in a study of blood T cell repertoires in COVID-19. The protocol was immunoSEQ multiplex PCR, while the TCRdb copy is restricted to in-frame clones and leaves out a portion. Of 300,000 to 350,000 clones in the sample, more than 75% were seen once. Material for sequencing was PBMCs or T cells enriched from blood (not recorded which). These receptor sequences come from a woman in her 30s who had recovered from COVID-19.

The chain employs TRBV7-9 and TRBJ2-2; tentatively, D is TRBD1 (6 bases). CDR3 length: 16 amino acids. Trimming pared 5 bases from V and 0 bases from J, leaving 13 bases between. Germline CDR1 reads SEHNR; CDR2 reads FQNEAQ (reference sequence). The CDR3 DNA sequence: TGTGCCAGCAGCCCCTTGGACAGTCCGAACACCGGGGAGCTGTTTTTT. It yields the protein CASSPLDSPNTGELFF.

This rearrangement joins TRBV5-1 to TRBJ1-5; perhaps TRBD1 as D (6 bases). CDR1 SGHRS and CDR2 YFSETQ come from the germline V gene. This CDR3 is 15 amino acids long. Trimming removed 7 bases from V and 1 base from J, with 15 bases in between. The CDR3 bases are TGCGCCAGCTCACCGACAGGCTTGAGCAATCAGCCCCAGCATTTT. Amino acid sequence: CASSPTGLSNQPQHF.

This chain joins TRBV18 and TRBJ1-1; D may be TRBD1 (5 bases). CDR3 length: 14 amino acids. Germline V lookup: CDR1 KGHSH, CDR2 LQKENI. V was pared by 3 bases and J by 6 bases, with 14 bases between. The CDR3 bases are TGTGCCAGCTCACCCCTAGGAGGGACTTCTGAAGCTTTCTTT. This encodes CASSPLGGTSEAFF.

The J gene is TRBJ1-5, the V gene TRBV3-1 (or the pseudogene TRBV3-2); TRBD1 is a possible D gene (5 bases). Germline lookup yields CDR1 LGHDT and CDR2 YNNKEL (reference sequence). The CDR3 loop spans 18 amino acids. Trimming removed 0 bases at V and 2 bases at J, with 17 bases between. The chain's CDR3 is CASSQDFGGGVGNQPQHF. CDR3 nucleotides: TGTGCCAGCAGCCAAGATTTTGGGGGGGGAGTCGGCAATCAGCCCCAGCATTTT.

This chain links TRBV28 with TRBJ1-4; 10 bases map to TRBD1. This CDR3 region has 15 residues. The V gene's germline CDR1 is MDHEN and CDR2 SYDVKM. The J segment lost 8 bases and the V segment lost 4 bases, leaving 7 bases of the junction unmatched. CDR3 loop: CASSSPGQGSEKLFF. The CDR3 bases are TGTGCCAGCAGTTCTCCGGGACAGGGGTCAGAAAAACTGTTTTTT. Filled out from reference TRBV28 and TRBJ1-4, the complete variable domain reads DVKVTQSSRYLVKRTGEKVFLECVQDMDHENMFWYRQDPGLGLRLIYFSYDVKMKEKGDIPEGYSVSREKKERFSLILESASTNQTSMYLCASSSPGQGSEKLFFGSGTQLSVL.

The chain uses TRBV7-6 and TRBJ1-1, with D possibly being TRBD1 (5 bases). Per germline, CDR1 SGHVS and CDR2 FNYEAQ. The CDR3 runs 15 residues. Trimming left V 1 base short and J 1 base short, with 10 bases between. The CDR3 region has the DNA TGTGCCAGCAGCTTAGTTCAGGGTCCGAACACTGAAGCTTTCTTT. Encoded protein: CASSLVQGPNTEAFF.

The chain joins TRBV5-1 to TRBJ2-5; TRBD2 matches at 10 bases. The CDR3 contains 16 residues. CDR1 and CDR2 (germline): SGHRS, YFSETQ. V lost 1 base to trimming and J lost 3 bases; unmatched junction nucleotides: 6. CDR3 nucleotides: TGCGCCAGCAGCTTGAGCGGGGGGGCCCGGGAAGAGACCCAGTACTTC. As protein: CASSLSGGAREETQYF.

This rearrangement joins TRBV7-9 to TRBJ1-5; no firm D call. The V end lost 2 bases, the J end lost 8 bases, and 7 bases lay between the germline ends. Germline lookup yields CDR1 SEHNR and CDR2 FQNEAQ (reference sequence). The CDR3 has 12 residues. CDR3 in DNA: TGTGCCAGCAGCTTATTCGGGGAGCCCCAGCATTTT. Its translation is CASSLFGEPQHF.

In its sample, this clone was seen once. The CDR3 region is CASSLPGPASGGHTDTQYF. CDR3 nucleotides: TGTGCCAGCAGCTTACCGGGCCCTGCTAGCGGGGGGCACACAGATACGCAGTATTTT. The chain carries TRBV7-9 and TRBJ2-3; 11 positions agree with TRBD2. Germline assignment: CDR1 SEHNR and CDR2 FQNEAQ (reference sequence). V dropped 2 bases and J dropped 2; count of bases not matched to a gene: 12. The CDR3 loop spans 19 amino acids. Using reference TRBV7-9 and TRBJ2-3 for the parts outside the CDR3, the full variable domain is DTGVSQNPRHKITKRGQNVTFRCDPISEHNRLYWYRQTLGQGPEFLTYFQNEAQLEKSRLLSDRFSAERPKGSFSTLEIQRTEQGDSAMYLCASSLPGPASGGHTDTQYFGPGTRLTVL.

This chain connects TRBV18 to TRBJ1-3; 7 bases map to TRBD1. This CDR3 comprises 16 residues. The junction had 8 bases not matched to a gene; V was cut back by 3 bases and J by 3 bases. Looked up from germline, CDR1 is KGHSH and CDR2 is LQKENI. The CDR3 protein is CASSPQRQGHGNTIYF. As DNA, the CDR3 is TGTGCCAGCTCACCCCAAAGACAGGGCCATGGAAACACCATATATTTT.

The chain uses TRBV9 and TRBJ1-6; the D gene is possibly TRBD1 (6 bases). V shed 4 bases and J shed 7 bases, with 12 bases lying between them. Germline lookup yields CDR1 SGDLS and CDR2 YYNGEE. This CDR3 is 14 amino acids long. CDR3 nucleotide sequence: TGTGCCAGCAGCTTGACAGGAGCCAATTCACCCCTCCACTTT. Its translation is CASSLTGANSPLHF.

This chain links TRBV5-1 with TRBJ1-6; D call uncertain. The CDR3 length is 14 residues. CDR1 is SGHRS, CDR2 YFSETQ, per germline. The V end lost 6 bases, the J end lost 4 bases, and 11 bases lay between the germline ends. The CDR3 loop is CASKAGEYNSPLHF. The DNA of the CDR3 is TGCGCCAGCAAAGCGGGCGAATATAATTCACCCCTCCACTTT.

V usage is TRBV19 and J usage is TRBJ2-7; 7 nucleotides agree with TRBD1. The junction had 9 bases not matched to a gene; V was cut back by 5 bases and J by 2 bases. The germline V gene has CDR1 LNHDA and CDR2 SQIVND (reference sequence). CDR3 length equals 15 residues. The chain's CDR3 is CASSATGAEAYEQYF. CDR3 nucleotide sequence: TGTGCCAGTAGTGCCACAGGGGCAGAAGCCTACGAGCAGTACTTC.

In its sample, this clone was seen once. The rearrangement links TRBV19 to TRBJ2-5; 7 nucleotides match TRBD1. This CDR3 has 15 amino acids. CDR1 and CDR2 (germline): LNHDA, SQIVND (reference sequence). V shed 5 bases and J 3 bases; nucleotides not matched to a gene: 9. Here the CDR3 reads CASSQGRGMKETQYF. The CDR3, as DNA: TGTGCCAGTAGTCAAGGCAGGGGGATGAAAGAGACCCAGTACTTC.

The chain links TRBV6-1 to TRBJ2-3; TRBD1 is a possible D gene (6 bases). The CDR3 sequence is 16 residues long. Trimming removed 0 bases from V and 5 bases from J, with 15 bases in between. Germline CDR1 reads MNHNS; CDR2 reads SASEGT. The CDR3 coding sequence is TGTGCCAGCAGTGAAGCTCGGGCCAACAGGGTAGATACGCAGTATTTT. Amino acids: CASSEARANRVDTQYF.

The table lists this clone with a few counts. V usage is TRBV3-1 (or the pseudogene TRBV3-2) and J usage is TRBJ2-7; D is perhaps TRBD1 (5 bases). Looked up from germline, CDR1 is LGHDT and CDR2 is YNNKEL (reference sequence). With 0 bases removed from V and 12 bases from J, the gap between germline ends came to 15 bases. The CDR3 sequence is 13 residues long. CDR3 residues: CASSQDFRRARYF. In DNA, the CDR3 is TGTGCCAGCAGCCAAGATTTCCGCAGGGCTCGGTACTTC.

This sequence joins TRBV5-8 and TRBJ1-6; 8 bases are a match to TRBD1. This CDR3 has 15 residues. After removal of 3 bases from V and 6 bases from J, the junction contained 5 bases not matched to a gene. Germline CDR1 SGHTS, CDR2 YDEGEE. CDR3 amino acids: CASSYRTGSNSPLHF. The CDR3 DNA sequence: TGTGCCAGCAGCTACAGGACAGGGAGTAATTCACCCCTCCACTTT.

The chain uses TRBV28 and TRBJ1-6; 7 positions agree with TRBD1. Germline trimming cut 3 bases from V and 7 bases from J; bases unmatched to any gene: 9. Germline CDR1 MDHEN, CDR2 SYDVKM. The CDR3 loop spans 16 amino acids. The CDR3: CASSFYLTGRNSPLHF. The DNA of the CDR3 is TGTGCCAGCAGTTTCTACCTGACAGGGAGAAATTCACCCCTCCACTTT.

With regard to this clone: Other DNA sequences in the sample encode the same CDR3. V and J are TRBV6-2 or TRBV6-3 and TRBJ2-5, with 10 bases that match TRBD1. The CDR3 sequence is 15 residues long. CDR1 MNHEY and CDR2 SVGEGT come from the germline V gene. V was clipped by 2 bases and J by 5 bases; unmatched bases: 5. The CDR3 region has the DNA TGTGCCAGCAGTTACCGACAGGGGGCAGGGGAGACCCAGTACTTC. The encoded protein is CASSYRQGAGETQYF.

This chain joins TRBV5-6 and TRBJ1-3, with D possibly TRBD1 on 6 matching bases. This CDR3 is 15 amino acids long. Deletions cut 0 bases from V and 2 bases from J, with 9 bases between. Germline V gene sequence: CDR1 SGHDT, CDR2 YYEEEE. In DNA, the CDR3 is TGTGCCAGCAGCTTGGTTTCAGGGGCTGGAAACACCATATATTTT. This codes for CASSLVSGAGNTIYF.

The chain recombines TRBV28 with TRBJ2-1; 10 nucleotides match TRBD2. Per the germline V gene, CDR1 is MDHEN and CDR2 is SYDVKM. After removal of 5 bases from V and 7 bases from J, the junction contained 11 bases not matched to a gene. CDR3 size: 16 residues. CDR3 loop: CASSPGERGGRNEQFF. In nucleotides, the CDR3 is TGTGCCAGCAGTCCTGGGGAGCGGGGGGGCCGAAATGAGCAGTTCTTC. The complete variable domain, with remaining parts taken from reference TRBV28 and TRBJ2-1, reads DVKVTQSSRYLVKRTGEKVFLECVQDMDHENMFWYRQDPGLGLRLIYFSYDVKMKEKGDIPEGYSVSREKKERFSLILESASTNQTSMYLCASSPGERGGRNEQFFGPGTRLTVL.

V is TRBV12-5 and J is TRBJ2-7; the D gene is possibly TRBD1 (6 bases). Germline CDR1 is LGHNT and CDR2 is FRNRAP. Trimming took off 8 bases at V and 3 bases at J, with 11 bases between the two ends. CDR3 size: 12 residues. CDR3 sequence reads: CASTGSGYEQYF. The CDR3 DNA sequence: TGTGCTAGTACAGGGTCGGGCTACGAGCAGTACTTC.

The CDR3 loop reads CASSEPGAIDTQYF. CDR3 DNA: TGTGCCAGCAGTGAACCAGGGGCCATAGATACGCAGTATTTT. The rearrangement joins TRBV25-1 to TRBJ2-3, with D possibly being TRBD1 (6 bases). CDR3 length equals 14 residues. Germline assignment: CDR1 MGHDK and CDR2 SYGVNS. Deletions cut 2 bases from V and 5 bases from J, with 11 bases between.

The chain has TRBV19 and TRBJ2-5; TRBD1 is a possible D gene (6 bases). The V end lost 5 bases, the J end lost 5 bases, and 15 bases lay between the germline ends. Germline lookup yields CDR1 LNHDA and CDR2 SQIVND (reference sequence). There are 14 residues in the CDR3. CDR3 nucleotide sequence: TGTGCCAGTAGTCCATATGGGGGCCGGGAGACCCAGTACTTC. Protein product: CASSPYGGRETQYF.

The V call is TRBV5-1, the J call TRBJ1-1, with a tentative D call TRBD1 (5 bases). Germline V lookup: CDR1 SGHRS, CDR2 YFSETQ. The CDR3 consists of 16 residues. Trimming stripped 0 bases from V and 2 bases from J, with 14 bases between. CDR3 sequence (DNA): TGCGCCAGCAGCTTGGGCTCGGGCGGGGGTAACACTGAAGCTTTCTTT. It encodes CASSLGSGGGNTEAFF.

CDR3 in amino acids: CASSMRERTEAFF. The CDR3 DNA is TGTGCCAGCAGCATGAGGGAGAGGACTGAAGCTTTCTTT. The V gene is TRBV2, the J gene TRBJ1-1, with no clear D. Trimming took 6 bases from V and 5 from J, leaving 13 bases between them. CDR1 SNHLY and CDR2 FYNNEI come from the germline V gene. The CDR3 loop spans 13 amino acids. Full variable domain (missing parts from reference TRBV2 and TRBJ1-1): EPEVTQTPSHQVTQMGQEVILRCVPISNHLYFYWYRQILGQKVEFLVSFYNNEISEKSEIFDDQFSVERPDGSNFTLKIRSTKLEDSAMYFCASSMRERTEAFFGQGTRLTVV.

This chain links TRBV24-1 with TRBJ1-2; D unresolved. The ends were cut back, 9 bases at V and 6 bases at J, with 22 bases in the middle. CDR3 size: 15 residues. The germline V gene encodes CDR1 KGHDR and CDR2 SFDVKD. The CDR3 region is CATGRLESTGNGYTF. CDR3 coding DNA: TGTGCCACCGGGAGGTTAGAGAGCACTGGAAATGGCTACACCTTC.